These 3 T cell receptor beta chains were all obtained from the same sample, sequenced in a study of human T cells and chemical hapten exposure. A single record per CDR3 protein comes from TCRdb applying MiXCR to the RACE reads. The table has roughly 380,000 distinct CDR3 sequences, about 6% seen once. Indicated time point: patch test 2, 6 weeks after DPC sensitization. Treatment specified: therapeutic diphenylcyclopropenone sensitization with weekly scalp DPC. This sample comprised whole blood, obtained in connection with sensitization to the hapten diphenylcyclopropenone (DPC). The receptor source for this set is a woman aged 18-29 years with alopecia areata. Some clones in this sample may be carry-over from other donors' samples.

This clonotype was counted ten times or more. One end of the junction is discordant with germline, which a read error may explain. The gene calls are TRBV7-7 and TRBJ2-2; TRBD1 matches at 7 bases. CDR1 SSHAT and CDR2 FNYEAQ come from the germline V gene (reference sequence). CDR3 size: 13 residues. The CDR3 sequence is CASSPTGIGELFF. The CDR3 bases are TGTGCTAGCAGCCCGACAGGGATCGGGGAGCTGTTTTTT.

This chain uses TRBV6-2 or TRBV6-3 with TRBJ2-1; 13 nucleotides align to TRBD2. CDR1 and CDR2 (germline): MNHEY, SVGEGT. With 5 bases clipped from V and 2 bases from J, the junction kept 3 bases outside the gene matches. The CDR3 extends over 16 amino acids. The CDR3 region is CASSALAGGPYNEQFF. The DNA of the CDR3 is TGTGCCAGCAGTGCACTAGCGGGGGGGCCCTACAATGAGCAGTTCTTC.

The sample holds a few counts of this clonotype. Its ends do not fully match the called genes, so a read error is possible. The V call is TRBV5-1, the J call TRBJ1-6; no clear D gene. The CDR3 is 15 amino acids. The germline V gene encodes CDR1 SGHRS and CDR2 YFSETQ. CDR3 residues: CVSSLDAGIDSPLHF. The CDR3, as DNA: TGCGTCAGCAGCTTGGACGCCGGCATAGATTCACCCCTCCACTTT.